The 22 T cell receptor beta chains reported below all come from one sample, sequenced in a study of OX40 agonist ivuxolimab in advanced cancers. Assay used: immunoSEQ multiplex PCR; TCRdb lists only in-frame clones, some missing. The sample lists about 55,000 clones; about 90% were seen once. The specimen was CD4+ or CD8+ T cells sorted from blood, collected in a trial of the OX40 agonist ivuxolimab. These receptors originate from an adult with an advanced solid tumor such as melanoma, head and neck, liver or kidney cancer.

The V gene is TRBV14, the J gene TRBJ1-1; tentatively, D is TRBD1 (6 bases). The V end lost 3 bases, the J end lost 5 bases, and 13 bases lay between the germline ends. Germline V gene data show CDR1 as SGHDN and CDR2 as FVKESK. This CDR3 contains 14 residues. CDR3 in DNA: TGTGCCAGCAGCCACATACAGGGAGGAACTGAAGCTTTCTTT. It specifies CASSHIQGGTEAFF.

This clone has only one observation. The chain couples TRBV19 to TRBJ2-1; TRBD1 agrees at 9 bases. Trimming removed 5 bases from V and 7 bases from J; junction bases left unmatched: 12. There are 16 residues in the CDR3. Germline V gene sequence: CDR1 LNHDA, CDR2 SQIVND (reference sequence). Written as DNA, the CDR3 is TGTGCCAGTAGTGCAAGGACAGGGGCCGTAGTGAATGAGCAGTTCTTC. Translation: CASSARTGAVVNEQFF.

This chain links TRBV4-1 with TRBJ1-3; no definite D call. CDR1 and CDR2 from the germline V gene are MGHRA and YSYEKL. V was pared by 2 bases and J by 4 bases, with 12 bases between. The CDR3 covers 15 residues. Here the CDR3 reads CASSQREVSGNTIYF. DNA for the CDR3: TGCGCCAGCAGCCAACGGGAGGTTAGCGGAAACACCATATATTTT.

This chain links TRBV2 with TRBJ1-2, with D hard to call. With 7 bases removed from V and 6 bases from J, the gap between germline ends came to 12 bases. This CDR3 is 12 amino acids long. CDR1 SNHLY and CDR2 FYNNEI come from the germline V gene. CDR3: CASIRNPNGYTF. DNA for the CDR3: TGTGCCAGCATACGGAACCCGAATGGCTACACCTTC.

The chain has TRBV6-5 and TRBJ2-1; no definite D call. Germline CDR1 MNHEY, CDR2 SVGAGI. CDR3 length equals 13 residues. Trimming removed 6 bases from V and 0 bases from J, with 6 bases in between. For the CDR3, the DNA is TGTGCCAGCAGCCCTACCTCCTACAATGAGCAGTTCTTC. Amino acid sequence: CASSPTSYNEQFF.

The V call is TRBV5-8, the J call TRBJ2-1; possibly TRBD2 for D (6 bases). The CDR3 is made up of 15 amino acids. Trimming removed 0 bases from V and 8 bases from J, with 15 bases in between. CDR1 SGHTS and CDR2 YDEGEE come from the germline V gene. CDR3: CASSLGLVGGDEQFF. The CDR3 coding sequence is TGTGCCAGCAGCTTGGGGCTAGTGGGGGGTGATGAGCAGTTCTTC.

The chain recombines TRBV7-8 with TRBJ1-5; D gene uncertain. The CDR3 is made up of 15 amino acids. CDR1 and CDR2 (germline): SGHVS, FQNEAQ. The V and J ends lost 2 bases and 5 bases respectively, with 13 bases between them. The CDR3 sequence is CASSLIAPRDQPQHF. CDR3 DNA sequence: TGTGCCAGCAGCTTAATAGCTCCGAGGGATCAGCCCCAGCATTTT.

CDR3 coding DNA: TGTGCCAGCAGTTTATCGACAGCGGGGGGGCTGGAGACCCAGTACTTC. Its protein is CASSLSTAGGLETQYF. The rearrangement uses TRBV27 and TRBJ2-5; 10 bases match TRBD2. Germline trimming cut 0 bases from V and 5 bases from J; bases unmatched to any gene: 6. The CDR3 covers 16 residues. Germline CDR1 is MNHEY and CDR2 is SMNVEV (reference sequence).

This chain joins TRBV28 and TRBJ2-7, with D possibly TRBD1 on 6 matching bases. Trimming cost V 5 bases and J 6 bases, with 14 bases left between them. The CDR3 runs to 13 residues. The germline CDR1 and CDR2 sequences are MDHEN and SYDVKM. CDR3 residues: CASSPSGAGEQYF. CDR3 DNA: TGTGCCAGCAGTCCATCAGGGGCGGGCGAGCAGTACTTC.

CDR3 bases: TGTGCCAGCAGCCAAGAGACAGACCATCTGAATCAGCCCCAGCATTTT. Translated: CASSQETDHLNQPQHF. The V gene is TRBV4-2, the J gene TRBJ1-5, with D possibly TRBD1 on 5 matching bases. Trimming pared 0 bases from V and 4 bases from J, leaving 13 bases between. CDR3 length equals 16 residues. CDR1 is LGHNA and CDR2 is YNFKEQ in the germline V gene.

The chain is built from TRBV6-1 and TRBJ1-5; D is unclear. The germline V gene encodes CDR1 MNHNS and CDR2 SASEGT. CDR3 size: 15 residues. Trimming pared 6 bases from V and 0 bases from J, leaving 12 bases between. The CDR3 DNA follows: TGTGCCAGCAGCCGTACAGAATATAGCAATCAGCCCCAGCATTTT. It encodes CASSRTEYSNQPQHF.

The chain employs TRBV7-9 and TRBJ2-1, with TRBD1 matching over 7 bases. The ends lost 1 base at V and 6 bases at J; junction bases unmatched: 6. Germline loops: CDR1 SEHNR, CDR2 FQNEAQ (reference sequence). The CDR3 covers 15 residues. The CDR3 DNA follows: TGTGCCAGCAGCTTAGGAGGGGGCGGTAGCAATGAGCAGTTCTTC. Its protein is CASSLGGGGSNEQFF.

The table lists this clone with a count of one. The chain is built from TRBV19 and TRBJ2-3; a weak D match, TRBD1 (5 bases). Trimming took off 5 bases at V and 4 bases at J, with 13 bases between the two ends. The germline CDR1 and CDR2 sequences are LNHDA and SQIVND (reference sequence). The CDR3 has 14 residues. The CDR3 reads CASSSRLGPDTQYF. In DNA form, the CDR3 reads TGTGCCAGTAGTTCCAGGCTGGGGCCAGATACGCAGTATTTT.

This chain links TRBV4-1 with TRBJ2-2; D possibly matches TRBD1 or TRBD2 (7 bases each). CDR1 and CDR2 from the germline V gene are MGHRA and YSYEKL. V shed 5 bases and J shed 5 bases, with 18 bases lying between them. The CDR3 extends over 16 amino acids. The CDR3 sequence: CASSDIYRGGTGELFF. The CDR3 DNA reads TGCGCCAGCAGCGATATTTACAGGGGAGGGACCGGGGAGCTGTTTTTT.

This clone showed up just a few times. V gene TRBV19 combines with J gene TRBJ1-1, with D maybe TRBD1 (6 bases). Between the trimmed V and J ends, which lost 3 bases and 4 bases, there was a span of 12 bases. Germline V CDR1 and CDR2: LNHDA, SQIVND (reference sequence). The CDR3 is made up of 14 amino acids. CDR3 coding DNA: TGTGCCAGTAGTATGGGGGAAGGGGGCACTGAAGCTTTCTTT. It specifies CASSMGEGGTEAFF.

This clone was counted a few times. The chain carries TRBV7-6 and TRBJ1-2; no firm D call. Germline V gives CDR1 SGHVS, CDR2 FNYEAQ. Trimming pared 5 bases from V and 8 bases from J, leaving 12 bases between. This CDR3 region has 12 residues. Written as DNA, the CDR3 is TGTGCCAGCAGCCGAGAGGGTATAGGCTACACCTTC. Amino acids: CASSREGIGYTF.

V gene TRBV6-5 combines with J gene TRBJ1-4, with D perhaps matching TRBD1 (6 bases). The CDR3 is 16 residues long. V was clipped by 0 bases and J by 8 bases, with 16 bases between them. Germline assignment: CDR1 MNHEY and CDR2 SVGAGI. The CDR3 coding sequence is TGTGCCAGCAGTTACTCGACGGGGGCCCTAGGAGAAAAACTGTTTTTT. It specifies CASSYSTGALGEKLFF.

J is TRBJ1-5 and V is TRBV7-9, with unresolved D. The CDR3 is 12 residues long. Germline lookup yields CDR1 SEHNR and CDR2 FQNEAQ (reference sequence). Trimming pared 4 bases from V and 4 bases from J, leaving 5 bases between. In DNA form, the CDR3 reads TGTGCCAGCAGCTCTCTAAATCAGCCCCAGCATTTT. This sequence encodes CASSSLNQPQHF.

This clone was seen many times. This sequence joins TRBV6-5 and TRBJ2-1; 10 bases map to TRBD2. Germline CDR1 MNHEY, CDR2 SVGAGI. The length of the CDR3 is 16 residues. V lost 2 bases to trimming and J lost 5 bases; unmatched junction nucleotides: 6. CDR3 in DNA: TGTGCCAGCAGTTACGGGGAGCGGGGGGGCCACAATGAGCAGTTCTTC. Residues: CASSYGERGGHNEQFF.

The chain combines TRBV9 with TRBJ1-6; D is undetermined. Trimming left V 4 bases short and J 9 bases short, with 11 bases between. The CDR3 covers 13 residues. Per germline, CDR1 SGDLS and CDR2 YYNGEE. CDR3 sequence reads: CASSPGSGSPLHF. The DNA for the CDR3 is TGTGCCAGCAGCCCGGGGTCTGGTTCACCCCTCCACTTT.

CDR3 nucleotides: TGTGCCAGCCGGTTAGGGTCCTCTGGAAACACCATATATTTT. Translating it yields CASRLGSSGNTIYF. V usage is TRBV6-5 and J usage is TRBJ1-3; D is unclear. The germline V gene has CDR1 MNHEY and CDR2 SVGAGI. The CDR3 is made up of 14 amino acids. V was shortened by 8 bases and J by 0 bases, with 11 bases between the two germline ends.

With respect to this clone: No conserved phenylalanine or tryptophan ends this CDR3, so it is likely a read error. The gene calls are TRBV6-1 and TRBJ1-6; 7 bases agree with TRBD1. Germline V gives CDR1 MNHNS, CDR2 SASEGT. The V gene end was trimmed by 2 bases and the J gene end by 10 bases; junction bases not matched to a gene: 5. This CDR3 spans 14 amino acids. DNA of the CDR3: TGTGCCAGCAGTGAAAGACAGGGTGGGTCACCCCTCCACCTT. It specifies CASSERQGGSPLHL.